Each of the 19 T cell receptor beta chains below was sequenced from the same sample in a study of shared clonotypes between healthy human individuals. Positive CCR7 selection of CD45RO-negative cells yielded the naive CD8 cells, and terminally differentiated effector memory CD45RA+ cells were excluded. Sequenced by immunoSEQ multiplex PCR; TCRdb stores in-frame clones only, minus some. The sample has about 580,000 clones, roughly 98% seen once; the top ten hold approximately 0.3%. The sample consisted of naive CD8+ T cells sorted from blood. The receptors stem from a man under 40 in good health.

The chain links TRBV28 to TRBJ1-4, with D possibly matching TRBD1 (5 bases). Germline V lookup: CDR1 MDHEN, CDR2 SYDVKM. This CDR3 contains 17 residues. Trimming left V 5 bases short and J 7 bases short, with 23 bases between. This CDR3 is CASSPPGHGLGGEKLFF. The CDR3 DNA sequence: TGTGCCAGCAGTCCCCCCGGACACGGGCTCGGGGGTGAAAAACTGTTTTTT.

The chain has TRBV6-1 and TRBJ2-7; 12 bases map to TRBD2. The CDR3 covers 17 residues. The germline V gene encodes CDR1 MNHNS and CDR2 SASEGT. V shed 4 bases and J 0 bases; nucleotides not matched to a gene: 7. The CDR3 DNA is TGTGCCAGCAGTGGGTTAAGGACTAGCGGGAACTCCTACGAGCAGTACTTC. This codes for CASSGLRTSGNSYEQYF.

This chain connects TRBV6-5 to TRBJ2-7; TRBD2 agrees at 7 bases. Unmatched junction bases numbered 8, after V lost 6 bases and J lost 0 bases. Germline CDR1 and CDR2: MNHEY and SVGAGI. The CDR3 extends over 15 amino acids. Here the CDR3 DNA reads TGTGCCAGCAGAGAGCTAGCGGATAGCTCCTACGAGCAGTACTTC. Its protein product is CASRELADSSYEQYF.

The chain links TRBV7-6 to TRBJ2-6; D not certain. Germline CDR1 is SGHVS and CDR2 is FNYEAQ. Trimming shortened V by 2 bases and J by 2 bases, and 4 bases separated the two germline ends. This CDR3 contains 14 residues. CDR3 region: CASSLPPGANVLTF. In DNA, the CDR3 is TGTGCCAGCAGCTTACCGCCTGGGGCCAACGTCCTGACTTTC.

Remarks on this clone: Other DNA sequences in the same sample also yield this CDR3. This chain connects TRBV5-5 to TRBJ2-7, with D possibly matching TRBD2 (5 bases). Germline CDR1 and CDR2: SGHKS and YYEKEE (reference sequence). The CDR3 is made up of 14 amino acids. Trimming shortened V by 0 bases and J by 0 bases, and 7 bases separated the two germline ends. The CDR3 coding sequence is TGTGCCAGCAGCTTGGCGGGGAGCTCCTACGAGCAGTACTTC. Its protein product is CASSLAGSSYEQYF.

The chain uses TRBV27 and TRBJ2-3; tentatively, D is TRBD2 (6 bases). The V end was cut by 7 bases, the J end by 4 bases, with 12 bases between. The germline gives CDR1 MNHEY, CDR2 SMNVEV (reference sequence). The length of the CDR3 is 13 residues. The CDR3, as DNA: TGTGCCAGCAATTCGGGGGTCGCAGATACGCAGTATTTT. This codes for CASNSGVADTQYF.

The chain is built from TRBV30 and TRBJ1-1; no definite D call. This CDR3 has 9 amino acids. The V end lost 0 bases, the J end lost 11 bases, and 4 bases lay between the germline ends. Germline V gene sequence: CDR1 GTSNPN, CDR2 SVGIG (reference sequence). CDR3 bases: TGTGCCTGGAGTGTCGGGGCTTTCTTT. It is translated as CAWSVGAFF.

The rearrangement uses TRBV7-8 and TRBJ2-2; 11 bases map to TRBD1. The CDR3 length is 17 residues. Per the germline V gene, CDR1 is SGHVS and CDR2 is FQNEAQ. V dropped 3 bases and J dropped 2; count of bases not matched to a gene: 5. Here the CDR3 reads CASSFPGQGANTGELFF. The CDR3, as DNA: TGTGCCAGCAGCTTCCCCGGACAGGGGGCCAACACCGGGGAGCTGTTTTTT. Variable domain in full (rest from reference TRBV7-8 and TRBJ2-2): GAGVSQSPRYKVAKRGQDVALRCDPISGHVSLFWYQQALGQGPEFLTYFQNEAQLDKSGLPSDRFFAERPEGSVSTLKIQRTQQEDSAVYLCASSFPGQGANTGELFFGEGSRLTVL.

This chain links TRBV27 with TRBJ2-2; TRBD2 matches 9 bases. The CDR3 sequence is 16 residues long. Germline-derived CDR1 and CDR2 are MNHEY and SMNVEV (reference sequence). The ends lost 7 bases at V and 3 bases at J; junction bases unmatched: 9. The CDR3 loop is CASTAQSGRYTGELFF. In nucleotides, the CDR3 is TGTGCCAGCACCGCTCAAAGCGGGAGGTACACCGGGGAGCTGTTTTTT.

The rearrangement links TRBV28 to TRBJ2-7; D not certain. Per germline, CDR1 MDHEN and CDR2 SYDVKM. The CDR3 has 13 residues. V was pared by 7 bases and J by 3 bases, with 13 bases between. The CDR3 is CASTWTEHYEQYF. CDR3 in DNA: TGTGCCAGCACCTGGACGGAGCACTACGAGCAGTACTTC.

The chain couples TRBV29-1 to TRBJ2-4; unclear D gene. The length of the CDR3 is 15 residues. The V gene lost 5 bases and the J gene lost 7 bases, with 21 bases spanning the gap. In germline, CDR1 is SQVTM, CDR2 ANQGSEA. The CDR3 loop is CSVLGHRVARNIQYF. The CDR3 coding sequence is TGCAGCGTTCTGGGTCACCGAGTCGCTAGGAACATTCAGTACTTC.

The CDR3 bases are TGTGCCAGCAGTTACTCTGGGGACGGACGAAACTATGGCTACACCTTC. Translated, it gives CASSYSGDGRNYGYTF. The chain uses TRBV6-5 and TRBJ1-2; D might be TRBD1 (5 bases). From germline, CDR1 is MNHEY and CDR2 SVGAGI. The germline V and J ends were trimmed by 0 bases and 2 bases, with 13 bases remaining between them. The CDR3 has 16 amino acids.

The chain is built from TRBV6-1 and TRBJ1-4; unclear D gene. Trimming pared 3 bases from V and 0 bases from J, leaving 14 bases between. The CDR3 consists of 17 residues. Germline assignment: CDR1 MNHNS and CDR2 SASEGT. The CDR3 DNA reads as TGTGCCAGCAGTGACCGTATAACCAGTGCAACTAATGAAAAACTGTTTTTT. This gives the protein CASSDRITSATNEKLFF.

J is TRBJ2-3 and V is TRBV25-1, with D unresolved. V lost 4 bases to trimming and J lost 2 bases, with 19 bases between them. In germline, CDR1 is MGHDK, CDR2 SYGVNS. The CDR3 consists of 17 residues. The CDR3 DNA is TGTGCCAGCAGTGGAACGGGCGCCCTGAGCTTCACAGATACGCAGTATTTT. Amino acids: CASSGTGALSFTDTQYF.

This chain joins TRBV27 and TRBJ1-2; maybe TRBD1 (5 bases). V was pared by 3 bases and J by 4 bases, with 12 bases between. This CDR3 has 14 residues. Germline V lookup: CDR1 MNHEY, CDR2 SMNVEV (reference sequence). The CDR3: CASSLEGRGYGYTF. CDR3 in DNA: TGTGCCAGCAGTTTGGAGGGGCGCGGCTATGGCTACACCTTC.

The CDR3 DNA is TGTGCCAGCAGCTCGCGAAAAGGCAATGAGCAGTTCTTC. This translates into CASSSRKGNEQFF. The chain has TRBV7-9 and TRBJ2-1; D is unresolved. This CDR3 comprises 13 residues. V lost 4 bases, J lost 6 bases, and 10 bases lay in between. Germline loops: CDR1 SEHNR, CDR2 FQNEAQ (reference sequence).

Here the CDR3 reads CASSLHWSSSYNEQFF. The CDR3 coding sequence is TGCGCCAGCAGCTTGCACTGGAGTAGCTCCTACAATGAGCAGTTCTTC. V usage is TRBV5-1 and J usage is TRBJ2-1; unclear D gene. The germline V gene encodes CDR1 SGHRS and CDR2 YFSETQ. The CDR3 spans 16 residues. V lost 1 base, J lost 0 bases, and 11 bases lay in between. Complete variable domain (other parts from reference TRBV5-1 and TRBJ2-1): KAGVTQTPRYLIKTRGQQVTLSCSPISGHRSVSWYQQTPGQGLQFLFEYFSETQRNKGNFPGRFSGRQFSNSRSEMNVSTLELGDSALYLCASSLHWSSSYNEQFFGPGTRLTVL.

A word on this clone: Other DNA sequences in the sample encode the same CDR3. CDR3: CASSGTYEQYF. CDR3 DNA: TGTGCCAGCAGCGGTACCTACGAGCAGTACTTC. J is TRBJ2-7 and V is TRBV7-9; no clear D gene. Germline assignment: CDR1 SEHNR and CDR2 FQNEAQ (reference sequence). Trimming removed 5 bases at V and 2 bases at J, with 4 bases between. CDR3 size: 11 residues.

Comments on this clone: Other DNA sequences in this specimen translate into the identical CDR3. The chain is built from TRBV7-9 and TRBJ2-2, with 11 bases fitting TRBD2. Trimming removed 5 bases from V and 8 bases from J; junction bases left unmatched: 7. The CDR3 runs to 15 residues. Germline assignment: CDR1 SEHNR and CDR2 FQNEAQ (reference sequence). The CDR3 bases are TGTGCCAGCAGCCTACTAGCGGGAGTAGGAGGGGAGCTGTTTTTT. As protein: CASSLLAGVGGELFF.